This T cell receptor beta chain was retrieved from a study of metastatic and nonmetastatic thyroid tumors. The CDR3 loop spans 18 amino acids. In germline, CDR1 is MNHNS, CDR2 SASEGT. Trimming cost V 4 bases and J 2 bases, with 21 bases left between them. Prior to thyroid surgery, none of the patients had received any treatment. Study-level points and caveats: Significantly greater TCR beta diversity was reportedly found in malignant thyroid tumors than in benign nodules (in blood and tumor).

TCRdb reanalyzed the PCR reads with MiXCR. The sample yields 25,000 to 30,000 clones, around 25% seen once. The sample holds a few counts of this clone. What it binds is unknown. The gene calls are TRBV6-1 and TRBJ1-5, with D tentatively TRBD1 (6 bases). Sequenced input: blood. The sequence derives from a female donor with papillary thyroid cancer or a benign thyroid nodule (not recorded which). Some clones in this sample may be carry-over from other donors' samples. In nucleotides, the CDR3 is TGTGCCAGCAGTGGCACAAGACAGGTGGAAATAGGCAATCAGCCCCAGCATTTT. This translates into CASSGTRQVEIGNQPQHF.